Listed here are 21 T cell receptor beta chains from one sample, sequenced in a study of blood T cells in healthy people across ages (dated by TCRdb to the mid-2010s). Library creation used 5' RACE. Instrument used: Illumina HiSeq 2500. A second PCR of roughly 6 to 12 cycles was performed with a sample-barcoded 5' primer and a J-beta primer mix. Using fastp at Q25 and MiXCR, TCRdb reprocessed the public reads and kept productive beta chains. Rows are combined by CDR3 protein, so each entry shows the most common genes and DNA. A total of 1.4 million or so distinct CDR3 sequences appear in this sample, approximately 39% of them only once. The top ten clones comprise around 4% of the sample. Sequencing was carried out using blood. All receptors come from a woman aged 18-30 years in good health.

Turning to this clonotype: At one boundary the junction diverges from the germline segment, which might be a read error. The chain is built from TRBV6-5 and TRBJ1-3; D gene ambiguous. This CDR3 spans 16 amino acids. Germline values: CDR1 MNHEY, CDR2 SVGAGI. This CDR3 reads CASSYSSSGSGNTIYF. DNA of the CDR3: TGTGCCAGCAGTTACTCTTCCAGTGGCTCTGGAAATACCATATATTTT.

CDR3 nucleotide sequence: TGCGCCAGCAGCCTAAGGACTAGCGGGGCTTACCAAGAGACCCAGTACTTC. This gives the protein CASSLRTSGAYQETQYF. The chain couples TRBV5-1 to TRBJ2-5; 12 nucleotides line up with TRBD2. V trimming: 4 bases; J trimming: 0 bases; junction bases outside the gene matches: 7. This CDR3 is 17 amino acids long. Germline V gene data show CDR1 as SGHRS and CDR2 as YFSETQ.

Only a few counts were recorded for this clonotype. The chain combines TRBV29-1 with TRBJ2-1; D is unresolved. The germline V gene encodes CDR1 SQVTM and CDR2 ANQGSEA. Deletions cut 4 bases from V and 6 bases from J, with 10 bases between. The length of the CDR3 is 12 residues. CDR3 sequence: CSVVFPSNEQFF. The DNA for the CDR3 is TGCAGCGTTGTATTCCCTAGCAATGAGCAGTTCTTC.

This clonotype appeared a few times. The chain recombines TRBV12-3 or TRBV12-4 with TRBJ2-3; D might be TRBD2 (6 bases). V lost 4 bases and J lost 1, with 18 bases in between. The CDR3 spans 17 residues. The CDR3 sequence is CASSWVERGWRTDTQYF. The CDR3 DNA follows: TGTGCCAGCAGTTGGGTCGAACGGGGGTGGCGCACAGATACGCAGTATTTT.

The rearrangement links TRBV6-5 to TRBJ2-7; tentative D call: TRBD1 (6 bases). The CDR3 contains 16 residues. Germline-derived CDR1 and CDR2 are MNHEY and SVGAGI. V was shortened by 6 bases and J by 7 bases, with 25 bases between the two germline ends. CDR3 nucleotides: TGTGCCAGCAGCTACACAGGGATAATGGCCTACAATGAGCAGTACTTC. Its translation: CASSYTGIMAYNEQYF.

V is TRBV20-1 and J is TRBJ2-3, with 13 nucleotides matching TRBD2. V lost 5 bases and J lost 6; bases outside the gene matches: 5. CDR3 length equals 14 residues. Germline V gene sequence: CDR1 DFQATT, CDR2 SNEGSKA (reference sequence). The CDR3 is CSAYGTSGTDTQYF. The CDR3 DNA reads as TGCAGTGCTTACGGGACTAGCGGGACTGATACGCAGTATTTT.

As DNA, the CDR3 is TGTGCCAGCATCCGGTTGGGGGGAACCTATGGCTACACCTTC. Translating gives CASIRLGGTYGYTF. The gene calls are TRBV6-1 and TRBJ1-2, with TRBD1 as a possible D gene (5 bases). CDR3 size: 14 residues. V was trimmed by 7 bases and J by 4 bases, leaving 16 bases between them. Germline-derived CDR1 and CDR2 are MNHNS and SASEGT.

This chain uses TRBV20-1 with TRBJ2-5; a weak D match, TRBD2 (6 bases). Germline CDR1 reads DFQATT; CDR2 reads SNEGSKA (reference sequence). This CDR3 region has 13 residues. Trimming removed 5 bases from V and 11 bases from J, with 21 bases in between. The CDR3 DNA is TGCAGTGCTCCACGTGGGGGGAACAATGAGCAGTACTTC. Translated, it gives CSAPRGGNNEQYF.

The chain combines TRBV4-3 with TRBJ1-1, with D unresolved. This CDR3 region has 15 residues. V was cut by 1 base and J by 1 base, with 10 bases left in between. From germline, CDR1 is LGHNA and CDR2 YSLEER. The CDR3 region has the DNA TGCGCCAGCAGCCAAGTATTTGGAGAGAACACTGAAGCTTTCTTT. Amino acids: CASSQVFGENTEAFF.

The J gene is TRBJ2-5, the V gene TRBV28, with TRBD2 as a possible D gene (5 bases). Germline CDR1 is MDHEN and CDR2 is SYDVKM. CDR3 length: 14 amino acids. V lost 5 bases and J lost 4, with 14 bases in between. CDR3 in amino acids: CASSLSRRRETQYF. The DNA for the CDR3 is TGTGCCAGCAGTCTCAGCAGGAGGAGAGAGACCCAGTACTTC. The entire variable domain, with the rest obtained from reference TRBV28 and TRBJ2-5, is as follows: DVKVTQSSRYLVKRTGEKVFLECVQDMDHENMFWYRQDPGLGLRLIYFSYDVKMKEKGDIPEGYSVSREKKERFSLILESASTNQTSMYLCASSLSRRRETQYFGPGTRLLVL.

The chain is built from TRBV7-9 and TRBJ2-5; D might be TRBD1 (6 bases). Gene TRBJ2-7 matches the end of the DNA better, so the J call may be wrong. Germline CDR1 reads SEHNR; CDR2 reads FQNEAQ (reference sequence). The CDR3 is 17 residues long. The CDR3 sequence is CASSLRTVGSPTYEQYF. For the CDR3, the DNA is TGTGCCAGCAGCCTTCGGACAGTGGGGAGTCCGACGTACGAGCAGTACTTC.

A word on this clonotype: Germline is not matched at one junction end, which may reflect a read error. The chain links TRBV9 to TRBJ2-1, with D perhaps TRBD2 (6 bases). The CDR3 loop spans 13 amino acids. CDR1 is SGDLS, CDR2 YYNGEE, per germline. The CDR3 spells CVSSARLDPQPFF. As DNA, the CDR3 is TGTGTCAGCAGCGCCCGACTAGATCCTCAACCGTTCTTC.

The chain combines TRBV29-1 with TRBJ2-4; D unresolved. Gene TRBJ2-7 matches the end of the DNA better, so the J call may be wrong. From germline, CDR1 is SQVTM and CDR2 ANQGSEA. The CDR3 has 14 amino acids. The CDR3 loop reads CSVVPGELIDEQYF. Written as DNA, the CDR3 is TGCAGCGTAGTTCCGGGCGAATTGATAGACGAGCAGTACTTC.

This clonotype was seen a handful of times. V is TRBV29-1 and J is TRBJ2-1; maybe TRBD2 (6 bases). This CDR3 contains 13 residues. The V gene's germline CDR1 is SQVTM and CDR2 ANQGSEA. Trimming left V 6 bases short and J 4 bases short, with 13 bases between. This CDR3 is CSVTGTGYNEQFF. The CDR3 DNA is TGCAGCGTGACCGGGACTGGGTACAATGAGCAGTTCTTC.

This clonotype has just one count. The chain employs TRBV12-3 or TRBV12-4 and TRBJ2-7; TRBD1 might be the D (6 bases). This CDR3 is 14 amino acids long. Trimming pared 3 bases from V and 4 bases from J, leaving 13 bases between. CDR3 sequence (DNA): TGTGCCAGCAGTTTCCAGGGGCCCCCTTACGAGCAGTACTTC. This sequence encodes CASSFQGPPYEQYF.

Turning to this clonotype: Germline is not matched at one junction end, which may reflect a read error. This chain connects TRBV6-6 to TRBJ2-5, with D uncertain. CDR3 length equals 13 residues. Per the germline V gene, CDR1 is MNHNY and CDR2 is SVGAGI (reference sequence). As DNA, the CDR3 is TGTGTCAGCAGTTACTCGACCCAAGAGACCCAGTACTTC. Protein product: CVSSYSTQETQYF.

This clonotype was picked up a small number of times. V usage is TRBV27 and J usage is TRBJ1-5, with D perhaps matching TRBD1 (5 bases). The CDR3 spans 15 residues. Germline loops: CDR1 MNHEY, CDR2 SMNVEV (reference sequence). Trimming took off 5 bases at V and 5 bases at J, with 16 bases between the two ends. The CDR3 protein is CASSPRGQSHQPQHF. The CDR3 DNA reads as TGTGCCAGCAGTCCAAGGGGTCAAAGCCATCAGCCCCAGCATTTT.

Here the CDR3 reads CASSDVDSPEAFF. CDR3 DNA: TGTGCCAGCAGTGACGTTGACAGCCCTGAAGCTTTCTTT. The V and J genes are TRBV6-6 and TRBJ1-1, with a weak D call TRBD1 (5 bases). The CDR3 is made up of 13 amino acids. V gave up 5 bases and J gave up 6 bases, with 13 bases separating them. Germline-derived CDR1 and CDR2 are MNHNY and SVGAGI (reference sequence).

The chain is built from TRBV5-1 and TRBJ1-2, with no clear D. Trimming cost V 0 bases and J 7 bases, with 13 bases left between them. The CDR3 spans 14 residues. Germline lookup yields CDR1 SGHRS and CDR2 YFSETQ. The CDR3 sequence: CASSLDPGLGGYTF. The CDR3 DNA is TGCGCCAGCAGCTTGGATCCGGGGTTGGGTGGCTACACCTTC.

The gene calls are TRBV15 and TRBJ1-5, with TRBD1 matching over 11 bases. In germline, CDR1 is LNHNV, CDR2 YYDKDF (reference sequence). The V gene end was trimmed by 5 bases and the J gene end by 5 bases; junction bases not matched to a gene: 8. This CDR3 region has 16 residues. CDR3 bases: TGTGCCACCAGCCCCAGGGGGACAGGGGGATATCAGCCCCAGCATTTT. Its protein product is CATSPRGTGGYQPQHF.

This clonotype was observed a handful of times. The CDR3: CSARDWAGVSDTQYF. In DNA, the CDR3 is TGCAGTGCTAGAGATTGGGCCGGGGTTTCGGATACGCAGTATTTT. The chain combines TRBV20-1 with TRBJ2-3; D perhaps matches TRBD2 (5 bases). The V end lost 0 bases, the J end lost 6 bases, and 16 bases lay between the germline ends. From germline, CDR1 is DFQATT and CDR2 SNEGSKA (reference sequence). The CDR3 covers 15 residues.